Listed here are 8 T cell receptor beta chains from one sample, sequenced in a study of T cells after posttransplantation cyclophosphamide. Profiled with immunoSEQ multiplex PCR; TCRdb holds only in-frame clones, not every one. The sample holds more than 35,000 clones, and no clone turns up only once. The specimen was PBMCs. These receptors all come from a man aged 50 to 60 in good health, CMV-negative, and a related stem cell transplant donor.

This clone was recorded at least ten times. This CDR3 is CASSLRLAAGELFF. Here the CDR3 DNA reads TGCGCCAGCAGCTTGAGACTAGCGGCTGGGGAGCTGTTTTTT. This chain links TRBV5-1 with TRBJ2-2, with 9 nucleotides matching TRBD2. This CDR3 has 14 residues. V was clipped by 1 base and J by 8 bases; unmatched bases: 3. Looked up from germline, CDR1 is SGHRS and CDR2 is YFSETQ.

This clone was counted ten times or more. V gene TRBV5-6 combines with J gene TRBJ2-2; 9 bases fit TRBD2. Unmatched junction bases numbered 9, after V lost 3 bases and J lost 6 bases. This CDR3 comprises 16 residues. Germline V gene lookup returns CDR1 SGHDT and CDR2 YYEEEE. The CDR3 DNA reads as TGTGCCAGCAGCTCTTTTAGCGGGAGAATGTCCGGGGAGCTGTTTTTT. It is translated as CASSSFSGRMSGELFF.

This clone has at least ten counts. The V and J genes are TRBV2 and TRBJ2-7, with D unclear. Trimming shortened V by 1 base and J by 3 bases, and 7 bases separated the two germline ends. The CDR3 length is 13 residues. Germline CDR1 reads SNHLY; CDR2 reads FYNNEI. CDR3 region: CASSEGHGYEQYF. The DNA for the CDR3 is TGTGCCAGCAGTGAAGGACACGGCTACGAGCAGTACTTC.

This clone was found a few times. The chain employs TRBV18 and TRBJ2-5; 10 bases agree with TRBD1. The J call could be wrong; TRBJ2-7 is a better fit for the DNA end. Germline V gene sequence: CDR1 KGHSH, CDR2 LQKENI. This CDR3 is built from 14 residues. CDR3 DNA sequence: TGTGCCAGCTCACCCGGGACAGGGGTGTTCGAGCAGTACTTC. Translated, it gives CASSPGTGVFEQYF.

This clone has a count of ten or more. The chain couples TRBV19 to TRBJ1-2; a weak D match, TRBD1 (6 bases). Trimming removed 7 bases at V and 6 bases at J, with 15 bases between. Germline V CDR1 and CDR2: LNHDA, SQIVND (reference sequence). This CDR3 contains 13 residues. This chain's CDR3 is CASTGPGGHGYTF. In DNA form, the CDR3 reads TGTGCCAGTACAGGACCGGGGGGCCATGGCTACACCTTC.

The chain carries TRBV7-3 and TRBJ1-2, with D possibly TRBD1 on 5 matching bases. Trimming removed 5 bases from V and 4 bases from J, with 17 bases in between. CDR1 SGHTA and CDR2 FQGTGA come from the germline V gene. The CDR3 loop spans 15 amino acids. The CDR3 DNA is TGTGCCAGCAGCCTTGGTGGCAGGGAGGCCTATGGCTACACCTTC. Its translation: CASSLGGREAYGYTF.

This clone occurred many times. The chain joins TRBV25-1 to TRBJ2-7; unclear D gene. This CDR3 comprises 13 residues. V lost 4 bases to trimming and J lost 3 bases, with 10 bases between them. Germline-derived CDR1 and CDR2 are MGHDK and SYGVNS. The CDR3 is CASSASGHYEQYF. In nucleotides, the CDR3 is TGTGCCAGCAGTGCCAGTGGTCACTACGAGCAGTACTTC.

Ten or more counts support this clone. The gene calls are TRBV6-1 and TRBJ2-7; 10 nucleotides match TRBD1. The CDR3 loop spans 12 amino acids. Germline V CDR1 and CDR2: MNHNS, SASEGT. Trimming removed 8 bases from V and 2 bases from J; junction bases left unmatched: 0. DNA of the CDR3: TGTGCCAGCGGGACAGGGGCCTACGAGCAGTACTTC. Residues: CASGTGAYEQYF.